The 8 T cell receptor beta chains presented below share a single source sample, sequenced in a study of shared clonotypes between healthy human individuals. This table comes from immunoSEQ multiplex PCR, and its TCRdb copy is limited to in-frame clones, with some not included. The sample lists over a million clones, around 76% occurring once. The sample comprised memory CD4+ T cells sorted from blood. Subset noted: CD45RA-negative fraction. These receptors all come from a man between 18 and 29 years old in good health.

In DNA, the CDR3 is TGTGCCAGCAGTTTAAAGGGCTACTATGGCTACACCTTC. Its translation is CASSLKGYYGYTF. J is TRBJ1-2 and V is TRBV28; no clear D gene. Deletions cut 2 bases from V and 3 bases from J, with 7 bases between. The CDR3 totals 13 residues. Germline V lookup: CDR1 MDHEN, CDR2 SYDVKM.

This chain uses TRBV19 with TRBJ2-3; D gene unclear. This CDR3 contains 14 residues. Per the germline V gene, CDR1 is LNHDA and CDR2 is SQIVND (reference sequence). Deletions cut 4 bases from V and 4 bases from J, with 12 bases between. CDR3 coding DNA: TGTGCCAGTAGTAGGACCCATTGGGCAGATACGCAGTATTTT. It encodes CASSRTHWADTQYF.

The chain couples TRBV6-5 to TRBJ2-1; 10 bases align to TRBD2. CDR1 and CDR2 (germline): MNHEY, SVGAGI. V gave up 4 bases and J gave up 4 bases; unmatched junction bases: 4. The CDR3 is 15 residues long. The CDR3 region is CASSLTSGLYNEQFF. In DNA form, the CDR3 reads TGTGCCAGCAGTTTGACTAGCGGGCTTTACAATGAGCAGTTCTTC.

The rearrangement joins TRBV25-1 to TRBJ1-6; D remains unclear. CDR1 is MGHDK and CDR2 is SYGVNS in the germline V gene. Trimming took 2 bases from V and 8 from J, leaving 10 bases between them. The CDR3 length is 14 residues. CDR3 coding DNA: TGTGCCAGCAGTGAAAGTACCGTCTATTCACCCCTCCACTTT. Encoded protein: CASSESTVYSPLHF.

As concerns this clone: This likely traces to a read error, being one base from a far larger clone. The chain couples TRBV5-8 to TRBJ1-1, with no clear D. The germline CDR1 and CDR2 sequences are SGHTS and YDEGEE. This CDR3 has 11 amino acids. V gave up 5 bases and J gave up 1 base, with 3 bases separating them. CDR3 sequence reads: CASRPNTEAFF. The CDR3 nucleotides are TGTGCCAGCAGACCGAACACTGAAGCTTTCTTT.

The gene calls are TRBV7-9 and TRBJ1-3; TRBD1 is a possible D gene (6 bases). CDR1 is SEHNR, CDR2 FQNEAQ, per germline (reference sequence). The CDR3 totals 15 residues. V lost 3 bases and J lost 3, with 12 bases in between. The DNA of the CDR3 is TGTGCCAGCAGCTTCCTACAGGGAATTGGAAACACCATATATTTT. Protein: CASSFLQGIGNTIYF.

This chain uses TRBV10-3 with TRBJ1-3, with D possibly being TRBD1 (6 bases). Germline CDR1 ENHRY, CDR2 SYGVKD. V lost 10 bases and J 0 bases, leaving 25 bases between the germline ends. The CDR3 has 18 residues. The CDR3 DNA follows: TGTGCCACCGAGGGTAGCGCCGGACAGACGAGCTCTGGAAACACCATATATTTT. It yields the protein CATEGSAGQTSSGNTIYF.

The CDR3 bases are TGTGCCAGCAGCCAGGGGGGCGCGAACACTGAAGCTTTCTTT. Amino acids: CASSQGGANTEAFF. This chain connects TRBV4-2 to TRBJ1-1; D is possibly TRBD1 (6 bases). The germline gives CDR1 LGHNA, CDR2 YNFKEQ. CDR3 length equals 14 residues. Deletions cut 3 bases from V and 1 base from J, with 9 bases between.